This entry lists 10 T cell receptor beta chains sequenced from one sample in a study of T cells in Graves' hyperthyroidism and ophthalmopathy. Amplified TCR beta CDR3 regions came from RNA transcripts. The HTBI primer set was used in a first-round RT-PCR of the TCR CDR3. TCRdb reanalysed the multiplex PCR reads using MiXCR and keeps one entry per CDR3 protein. This table has around 520,000 distinct CDR3 sequences, 12% to 15% appearing once. The specimen was blood. These receptors all stem from a middle-aged woman with Graves' hyperthyroidism.

V is TRBV5-6 and J is TRBJ2-3; 9 nucleotides match TRBD1. Trimming removed 3 bases from V and 4 bases from J; junction bases left unmatched: 3. The CDR3 totals 14 residues. Germline V CDR1 and CDR2: SGHDT, YYEEEE. As DNA, the CDR3 is TGTGCCAGCAGCTATGGGACAGGGTCAGATACGCAGTATTTT. It specifies CASSYGTGSDTQYF.

This rearrangement joins TRBV11-2 to TRBJ2-2; TRBD1 agrees at 11 bases. The CDR3 spans 18 residues. Germline CDR1 SGHAT, CDR2 FQNNGV. Trimming removed 4 bases from V and 5 bases from J; junction bases left unmatched: 12. DNA of the CDR3: TGTGCCAGCAGCTCCTACCCTGGACAGGGGGCGGGAACCGGGGAGCTGTTTTTT. Protein product: CASSSYPGQGAGTGELFF.

This clonotype has a handful of counts. This may arise from a read error, as a much more abundant clone is one base away. The genes are TRBV7-2 and TRBJ2-7; D unclear. There are 13 residues in the CDR3. Between the trimmed V and J ends, which lost 5 bases and 0 bases, there was a span of 8 bases. From germline, CDR1 is SGHTA and CDR2 FQGNSA. The CDR3: CASSPFGSYEQYF. CDR3 bases: TGTGCCAGCAGCCCCTTCGGCTCCTACGAGCAGTACTTC.

As concerns this clonotype: A much larger clonotype is one base distant, so this may be a read error. The chain has TRBV24-1 and TRBJ2-2, with D possibly called TRBD1 or TRBD2 (6 bases each). Germline V gene data show CDR1 as KGHDR and CDR2 as SFDVKD. The CDR3 has 14 residues. CDR3 DNA: TGTGCCACGAGCAGGGGTTCGAACACCGGGGGGCTGTTTTTT. Its translation: CATSRGSNTGGLFF.

This clonotype was seen a handful of times. The chain couples TRBV13 to TRBJ2-7; D assignment may be TRBD1 or TRBD2 (5 bases each). The CDR3 spans 15 residues. Germline CDR1 is PRHDT and CDR2 is FYEKMQ (reference sequence). V lost 3 bases, J lost 0 bases, and 12 bases lay in between. The CDR3 here is CASSFRGSNSYEQYF. For the CDR3, the DNA is TGTGCCAGCAGCTTCCGGGGCAGCAACTCCTACGAGCAGTACTTC.

As regards this clonotype: A much larger clone is a single base away; this may be a read error. The gene calls are TRBV19 and TRBJ1-1; 9 bases map to TRBD1. This CDR3 has 12 amino acids. J lost 4 bases, V lost 10 bases, and 4 bases had no gene match. Germline values: CDR1 LNHDA, CDR2 SQIVND (reference sequence). CDR3 in DNA: TGTGCCACCCAGACAGGGGGCACTGAAGCTTTCTTT. Its translation is CATQTGGTEAFF.

The sample holds a few counts of this clonotype. The chain is built from TRBV19 and TRBJ2-4, with unresolved D. Trimming removed 5 bases from V and 0 bases from J, with 14 bases in between. The CDR3 covers 16 residues. Germline CDR1 and CDR2: LNHDA and SQIVND (reference sequence). CDR3 protein: CASSPAAASAKNIQYF. The CDR3 nucleotides read TGTGCCAGTAGTCCCGCCGCAGCCTCAGCCAAAAACATTCAGTACTTC.

This clonotype was detected a few times. The J gene is TRBJ2-7, the V gene TRBV27, with D perhaps assigned TRBD1 or TRBD2 (5 bases each). The length of the CDR3 is 14 residues. V lost 4 bases to trimming and J lost 9 bases, with 19 bases between them. The germline V gene encodes CDR1 MNHEY and CDR2 SMNVEV (reference sequence). This CDR3 reads CASSSGPGGSWQYF. For the CDR3, the DNA is TGTGCCAGCAGTTCGGGGCCAGGAGGCTCTTGGCAGTACTTC.

A word on this clonotype: A much larger clone differs by one base, so this may be a read error. The V and J genes are TRBV30 and TRBJ2-1; D perhaps matches TRBD2 (6 bases). The V gene lost 2 bases and the J gene lost 9 bases, with 11 bases spanning the gap. The CDR3 is 12 amino acids. CDR1 is GTSNPN, CDR2 SVGIG, per germline (reference sequence). The CDR3 coding sequence is TGTGCCTGGAGTAGGGCTAGCGCTGAGCAGTTCTTC. It encodes CAWSRASAEQFF.

This clonotype showed up many times. The chain recombines TRBV7-9 with TRBJ2-1, with 9 positions matching TRBD2. The J segment lost 7 bases and the V segment lost 4 bases, leaving 14 bases of the junction unmatched. The CDR3 covers 17 residues. Germline values: CDR1 SEHNR, CDR2 FQNEAQ (reference sequence). The CDR3 nucleotides are TGTGCCAGCAGCTCAGCGCGAGGTGGGACTAGCATTAATGAGCAGTTCTTC. This gives the protein CASSSARGGTSINEQFF.